The sequence of this TCR beta chain was determined in a study of blood T cell repertoires in COVID-19. V gave up 6 bases and J gave up 5 bases, with 14 bases separating them. Germline V lookup: CDR1 MRHNA, CDR2 SNTAGT. The CDR3 extends over 15 amino acids. The repertoire was sequenced with immunoSEQ multiplex PCR; TCRdb's copy has only in-frame clones and lacks some. Of 200,000 to 250,000 clones in the sample, around 84% were seen once. The source material was peripheral blood. V and J are TRBV6-4 and TRBJ1-6; the D is unclear. The origin of this receptor is a woman between 18 and 29 years old with acute or convalescent COVID-19. The CDR3 DNA sequence: TGTGCCAGCAGCCCCGGAGGCAGTAATAATTCACCCCTCCACTTT. It yields the protein CASSPGGSNNSPLHF.